The 22 T cell receptor beta chains given below trace back to one sample, sequenced in a study of blood T cell repertoires in COVID-19. Data came from immunoSEQ multiplex PCR; TCRdb stores just in-frame clones and leaves some out. Among under 200,000 clones listed, 86% were seen once. Sequenced sample: PBMCs or T cells enriched from blood (not recorded which). The receptor set was obtained from a man aged 35 to 55 with acute COVID-19.

The chain recombines TRBV13 with TRBJ2-7; the match to TRBD1 covers 7 bases. The CDR3 is 15 residues long. V lost 5 bases, J lost 2 bases, and 9 bases stayed unmatched. From germline, CDR1 is PRHDT and CDR2 FYEKMQ (reference sequence). The CDR3, as DNA: TGTGCCAGCAGCAACCGCCGGGACAGTACCTACGAGCAGTACTTC. Translation gives CASSNRRDSTYEQYF.

This clone was picked up one time. The V call is TRBV28, the J call TRBJ2-2; D uncertain. The CDR3 extends over 15 amino acids. Germline CDR1 MDHEN, CDR2 SYDVKM. The germline V and J ends were trimmed by 6 bases and 4 bases, with 15 bases remaining between them. The CDR3 DNA reads TGTGCCAGCAGCCCCCTCCGTACAGCCACCGGGGAGCTGTTTTTT. Translated, it gives CASSPLRTATGELFF.

This chain links TRBV19 with TRBJ2-7; TRBD1 matches at 9 bases. V lost 3 bases, J lost 5 bases, and 8 bases stayed unmatched. The CDR3 extends over 15 amino acids. Germline loops: CDR1 LNHDA, CDR2 SQIVND (reference sequence). The CDR3 here is CASSMAGTGFNEQYF. The CDR3 nucleotides read TGTGCCAGTAGTATGGCCGGGACAGGGTTCAACGAGCAGTACTTC.

The chain recombines TRBV9 with TRBJ2-2, with D possibly TRBD1 on 7 matching bases. Trimming cost V 2 bases and J 1 base, with 15 bases left between them. Germline assignment: CDR1 SGDLS and CDR2 YYNGEE. CDR3 size: 17 residues. The CDR3: CASSVLPGGGNTGELFF. As DNA, the CDR3 is TGTGCCAGCAGCGTTTTACCAGGGGGAGGGAACACCGGGGAGCTGTTTTTT.

This chain uses TRBV9 with TRBJ1-5, with D perhaps TRBD1 (5 bases). CDR1 and CDR2 (germline): SGDLS, YYNGEE. The length of the CDR3 is 14 residues. The ends were cut back, 2 bases at V and 3 bases at J, with 9 bases in the middle. The CDR3 region has the DNA TGTGCCAGCAGCGTCGAGGGACTCAATCAGCCCCAGCATTTT. Amino acids: CASSVEGLNQPQHF.

This chain uses TRBV5-1 with TRBJ2-1, with D perhaps matching TRBD2 (6 bases). Germline V lookup: CDR1 SGHRS, CDR2 YFSETQ. The CDR3 extends over 15 amino acids. Trimming removed 9 bases at V and 0 bases at J, with 16 bases between. CDR3 bases: TGCGCCACCCGGGACCGGGGGTCCTCCTACAATGAGCAGTTCTTC. It encodes CATRDRGSSYNEQFF.

This chain joins TRBV18 and TRBJ1-6; 7 bases map to TRBD1. This CDR3 has 14 amino acids. Unmatched junction bases numbered 3, after V lost 1 base and J lost 9 bases. Germline CDR1 KGHSH, CDR2 LQKENI. In DNA, the CDR3 is TGTGCCAGCTCACCACAGGGGGCGCGTTCACCCCTCCACTTT. Translating it yields CASSPQGARSPLHF.

The rearrangement links TRBV18 to TRBJ2-7; 8 bases are a match to TRBD1. V dropped 3 bases and J dropped 3; count of bases not matched to a gene: 10. Germline CDR1 KGHSH, CDR2 LQKENI. This CDR3 contains 16 residues. CDR3 residues: CASSPRGGTGNYEQYF. The CDR3, as DNA: TGTGCCAGCTCACCTAGGGGCGGGACAGGTAACTACGAGCAGTACTTC.

The chain employs TRBV27 and TRBJ2-3; D might be TRBD2 (6 bases). This CDR3 region has 14 residues. Germline V gives CDR1 MNHEY, CDR2 SMNVEV (reference sequence). Trimming removed 6 bases at V and 6 bases at J, with 16 bases between. The CDR3 DNA sequence: TGTGCCAGCAGGCGGGACTTCGAAGGGGATACGCAGTATTTT. It encodes CASRRDFEGDTQYF.

This clone was seen a single time. CDR3 bases: TGTGCCAGCAGCTCCGGGACTAGCGGGCCCGAGACCCAGTACTTC. Amino acids: CASSSGTSGPETQYF. This chain connects TRBV13 to TRBJ2-5, with TRBD2 matching over 12 bases. The V gene's germline CDR1 is PRHDT and CDR2 FYEKMQ (reference sequence). The CDR3 covers 15 residues. Trimming cost V 4 bases and J 5 bases; bases outside gene matches: 5.

V gene TRBV28 combines with J gene TRBJ2-3; a possible D gene is TRBD2 (6 bases). This CDR3 contains 15 residues. Per the germline V gene, CDR1 is MDHEN and CDR2 is SYDVKM. The ends were cut back, 3 bases at V and 4 bases at J, with 14 bases in the middle. CDR3 in DNA: TGTGCCAGCAGTTTGGCAGGGACTTTCGCAGATACGCAGTATTTT. This translates into CASSLAGTFADTQYF.

The chain is built from TRBV27 and TRBJ2-2, with 8 nucleotides matching TRBD2. V shed 5 bases and J 0 bases; nucleotides not matched to a gene: 5. The CDR3 is 16 residues long. Germline lookup yields CDR1 MNHEY and CDR2 SMNVEV (reference sequence). DNA for the CDR3: TGTGCCAGCAGTCCTCTAGCGGGCTCGAACACCGGGGAGCTGTTTTTT. Translated, it gives CASSPLAGSNTGELFF.

The rearrangement joins TRBV7-9 to TRBJ2-4; 9 nucleotides match TRBD1. The CDR3 loop spans 16 amino acids. From germline, CDR1 is SEHNR and CDR2 FQNEAQ (reference sequence). V lost 5 bases to trimming and J lost 0 bases; unmatched junction nucleotides: 5. In DNA form, the CDR3 reads TGTGCCAGCAGCGAGGACAGGGGTTTAGCCAAAAACATTCAGTACTTC. Its translation: CASSEDRGLAKNIQYF.

The chain uses TRBV4-1 and TRBJ2-5; TRBD2 matches 9 bases. Germline-derived CDR1 and CDR2 are MGHRA and YSYEKL. J lost 3 bases, V lost 0 bases, and 2 bases had no gene match. The CDR3 spans 15 residues. The CDR3 DNA follows: TGCGCCAGCAGCCAAGATCCTAGCGGGGAAGAGACCCAGTACTTC. Its translation is CASSQDPSGEETQYF.

The chain combines TRBV19 with TRBJ1-5; TRBD1 matches at 9 bases. Trimming at V came to 0 bases and at J to 3 bases, leaving 15 bases not matched to a gene. There are 20 residues in the CDR3. The germline gives CDR1 LNHDA, CDR2 SQIVND (reference sequence). The CDR3 DNA reads TGTGCCAGTAGTATAGAGGTGACAGGGGGAGAGGTATATAACAATCAGCCCCAGCATTTT. Translating it yields CASSIEVTGGEVYNNQPQHF.

This clone was observed a few times. At one boundary the junction diverges from the germline segment, which might be a read error. The rearrangement uses TRBV6-1 and TRBJ2-7; D is possibly TRBD1 (6 bases). This CDR3 contains 11 residues. In germline, CDR1 is MNHNS, CDR2 SASEGT. The CDR3 DNA reads as TGTGCCAGCAGTGAAATGGGGGCTGGGAACTTC. This sequence encodes CASSEMGAGNF.

The chain is built from TRBV5-1 and TRBJ1-4; D not resolved. Per the germline V gene, CDR1 is SGHRS and CDR2 is YFSETQ. V lost 4 bases to trimming and J lost 8 bases, with 12 bases between them. The CDR3 runs 13 residues. The CDR3 region is CASSIPGEEKLFF. The CDR3 DNA sequence: TGCGCCAGCAGCATCCCTGGGGAGGAAAAACTGTTTTTT.

CDR3 loop: CAASGGAEEKLFF. DNA of the CDR3: TGTGCCGCCTCAGGGGGCGCGGAAGAAAAACTGTTTTTT. The genes are TRBV24-1 and TRBJ1-4; 8 bases align to TRBD1. V was pared by 12 bases and J by 8 bases, with 10 bases of the junction left unmatched. The CDR3 runs 13 residues. CDR1 KGHDR and CDR2 SFDVKD come from the germline V gene.

DNA for the CDR3: TGTGCCAGCAGCCAAGATCCACAGCCTAACACCGGGGAGCTGTTTTTT. It codes for CASSQDPQPNTGELFF. The V call is TRBV3-1 (or the pseudogene TRBV3-2), the J call TRBJ2-2, with D uncertain. Germline lookup yields CDR1 LGHDT and CDR2 YNNKEL (reference sequence). The CDR3 covers 16 residues. Trimming stripped 0 bases from V and 2 bases from J, with 10 bases between.

CDR3 protein: CASSLQPGLALGRVEQFF. Written as DNA, the CDR3 is TGTGCCAGCAGCTTACAACCGGGACTAGCACTGGGAAGGGTTGAGCAGTTCTTC. The chain joins TRBV7-3 to TRBJ2-1, with 9 nucleotides matching TRBD2. The CDR3 consists of 18 residues. The V gene's germline CDR1 is SGHTA and CDR2 FQGTGA. V shed 2 bases and J 9 bases; nucleotides not matched to a gene: 17. Complete variable domain (other parts from reference TRBV7-3 and TRBJ2-1): GAGVSQTPSNKVTEKGKYVELRCDPISGHTALYWYRQSLGQGPEFLIYFQGTGAADDSGLPNDRFFAVRPEGSVSTLKIQRTERGDSAVYLCASSLQPGLALGRVEQFFGPGTRLTVL.

This clone has only one observation. The chain has TRBV2 and TRBJ2-1; TRBD2 matches at 9 bases. CDR3 length: 14 amino acids. Per the germline V gene, CDR1 is SNHLY and CDR2 is FYNNEI. V was pared by 8 bases and J by 6 bases, with 8 bases of the junction left unmatched. The CDR3 DNA reads as TGTGCCAGCGGTGGACTAGCGTTAGTCAATGAGCAGTTCTTC. It translates to CASGGLALVNEQFF.

The rearrangement links TRBV3-1 (or the pseudogene TRBV3-2) to TRBJ1-2, with D perhaps TRBD1 (5 bases). CDR1 is LGHDT and CDR2 is YNNKEL in the germline V gene (reference sequence). This CDR3 comprises 16 residues. V lost 0 bases, J lost 3 bases, and 14 bases lay in between. The CDR3 DNA reads as TGTGCCAGCAGCCAAGATCTTGACAGAATATACTATGGCTACACCTTC. It encodes CASSQDLDRIYYGYTF.